Following are 21 T cell receptor beta chains from one sample sequenced in a study of blood T cell repertoires in COVID-19. Measured with immunoSEQ multiplex PCR; TCRdb has only the in-frame clones, and not every one. The sample lists about 43,000 clones, about four fifths seen once, with about 2.6% in the top ten. Sequencing used peripheral blood. These receptors originate from an older woman with acute or convalescent COVID-19.

This chain connects TRBV2 to TRBJ2-1; the D gene is possibly TRBD1 (5 bases). The CDR3 is 11 amino acids. V lost 5 bases and J 9 bases, leaving 8 bases between the germline ends. CDR1 is SNHLY and CDR2 is FYNNEI in the germline V gene. The CDR3 sequence is CASSQGSEQFF. The CDR3 nucleotides read TGTGCCAGCAGTCAGGGTTCTGAGCAGTTCTTC.

A few counts support this clone. CDR3 amino acids: CASSLGSGNSPLHF. The CDR3 region has the DNA TGCGCCAGCAGCTTGGGGTCGGGGAATTCACCCCTCCACTTT. The rearrangement links TRBV5-1 to TRBJ1-6; D not certain. The CDR3 runs to 14 residues. Germline-derived CDR1 and CDR2 are SGHRS and YFSETQ. The V end was cut by 0 bases, the J end by 7 bases, with 8 bases between.

The chain carries TRBV18 and TRBJ2-2; TRBD1 is a possible D gene (5 bases). CDR3 size: 16 residues. V was cut by 3 bases and J by 1 base, with 12 bases left in between. Germline V lookup: CDR1 KGHSH, CDR2 LQKENI. The CDR3 reads CASSPNQGLNTGELFF. The CDR3 DNA is TGTGCCAGCTCACCTAATCAGGGTTTGAACACCGGGGAGCTGTTTTTT.

The chain carries TRBV2 and TRBJ2-5; D might be TRBD2 (5 bases). The V end was cut by 6 bases, the J end by 3 bases, with 8 bases between. The CDR3 is 12 amino acids. CDR1 is SNHLY and CDR2 is FYNNEI in the germline V gene. The DNA of the CDR3 is TGTGCCAGCAGGGACTTGGAAGAGACCCAGTACTTC. This encodes CASRDLEETQYF.

The rearrangement joins TRBV20-1 to TRBJ1-2; D unclear. V lost 3 bases and J lost 4, with 15 bases in between. The CDR3 runs to 14 residues. The germline CDR1 and CDR2 sequences are DFQATT and SNEGSKA (reference sequence). CDR3 bases: TGCAGTGCTAGTTCCTCCCCGGAGCTCTATGGCTACACCTTC. It encodes CSASSSPELYGYTF.

The chain has TRBV6-5 and TRBJ2-3, with D perhaps matching TRBD2 (5 bases). Trimming took off 2 bases at V and 0 bases at J, with 6 bases between the two ends. This CDR3 has 14 residues. From germline, CDR1 is MNHEY and CDR2 SVGAGI. Written as DNA, the CDR3 is TGTGCCAGCAGTTACACGGGAAGCACAGATACGCAGTATTTT. The encoded protein is CASSYTGSTDTQYF.

The rearrangement uses TRBV10-1 and TRBJ2-1; TRBD2 might be the D (6 bases). Germline CDR1 is WNHNN and CDR2 is SYGVQD (reference sequence). Deletions cut 5 bases from V and 2 bases from J, with 13 bases between. CDR3 size: 15 residues. The CDR3 loop reads CASSRLGGTYNEQFF. The CDR3 region has the DNA TGCGCCAGCAGTCGACTTGGCGGGACCTACAATGAGCAGTTCTTC.

The V and J genes are TRBV3-1 (or the pseudogene TRBV3-2) and TRBJ1-2, with TRBD1 as a possible D gene (5 bases). Germline V lookup: CDR1 LGHDT, CDR2 YNNKEL (reference sequence). V lost 6 bases and J lost 11, with 19 bases in between. The CDR3 length is 13 residues. The CDR3 region has the DNA TGTGCCAGCAGTCGGGGGACCCTTCGTAGTTACACCTTC. This translates into CASSRGTLRSYTF.

This clone was recorded only once. The V call is TRBV27, the J call TRBJ2-3; 8 nucleotides agree with TRBD1. V gave up 1 base and J gave up 5 bases; unmatched junction bases: 2. Germline V gene sequence: CDR1 MNHEY, CDR2 SMNVEV (reference sequence). This CDR3 has 14 residues. The CDR3 reads CASSLFRGQDTQYF. The CDR3 DNA is TGTGCCAGCAGTTTATTCAGGGGGCAAGATACGCAGTATTTT.

The chain joins TRBV7-8 to TRBJ1-5, with D possibly being TRBD1 (6 bases). V lost 1 base and J 7 bases, leaving 11 bases between the germline ends. Germline V gene lookup returns CDR1 SGHVS and CDR2 FQNEAQ. The CDR3 extends over 14 amino acids. CDR3 bases: TGTGCCAGCAGCTTAGAGGACAGCTGGCAGCCCCAGCATTTT. This gives the protein CASSLEDSWQPQHF. Combining the CDR3 with reference TRBV7-8 and TRBJ1-5 gives the whole variable domain GAGVSQSPRYKVAKRGQDVALRCDPISGHVSLFWYQQALGQGPEFLTYFQNEAQLDKSGLPSDRFFAERPEGSVSTLKIQRTQQEDSAVYLCASSLEDSWQPQHFGDGTRLSIL.

This clone was detected only a few times. The chain recombines TRBV4-2 with TRBJ1-1; D is uncertain. V was pared by 0 bases and J by 6 bases, with 11 bases between. Germline V lookup: CDR1 LGHNA, CDR2 YNFKEQ. The CDR3 is 14 residues long. The CDR3 here is CASSQDHEVPEAFF. Here the CDR3 DNA reads TGTGCCAGCAGCCAAGATCACGAGGTCCCTGAAGCTTTCTTT.

The V call is TRBV28, the J call TRBJ2-5; 12 positions agree with TRBD2. The length of the CDR3 is 14 residues. With V trimmed by 5 bases and J by 9 bases, 7 bases remained unmatched. The V gene's germline CDR1 is MDHEN and CDR2 SYDVKM. DNA for the CDR3: TGTGCCAGCAGTGTGGGACTAGCGGGTCGCGCCCAGTACTTC. Translated, it gives CASSVGLAGRAQYF.

The CDR3 here is CATRDTLNSNSPLHF. CDR3 DNA sequence: TGTGCCACCCGGGACACCTTGAACAGCAATTCACCCCTCCACTTT. The chain is built from TRBV15 and TRBJ1-6, with TRBD1 as a possible D gene (6 bases). The germline gives CDR1 LNHNV, CDR2 YYDKDF (reference sequence). The CDR3 contains 15 residues. V was shortened by 8 bases and J by 7 bases, with 18 bases between the two germline ends.

The chain joins TRBV6-5 to TRBJ1-1; TRBD1 might be the D (6 bases). Trimming left V 4 bases short and J 8 bases short, with 14 bases between. Germline V gene sequence: CDR1 MNHEY, CDR2 SVGAGI. This CDR3 has 13 amino acids. The CDR3 DNA is TGTGCCAGCAGTTTGATCAGGGGTTTGGAAGCTTTCTTT. Translating gives CASSLIRGLEAFF.

The rearrangement links TRBV5-1 to TRBJ2-7; D remains unclear. Trimming shortened V by 0 bases and J by 3 bases, and 10 bases separated the two germline ends. Germline CDR1 SGHRS, CDR2 YFSETQ. CDR3 size: 14 residues. The DNA of the CDR3 is TGCGCCAGCAGCTTGGGTACAGTTGACTACGAGCAGTACTTC. Its translation: CASSLGTVDYEQYF. Looking up the rest from reference TRBV5-1 and TRBJ2-7 gives the full variable domain: KAGVTQTPRYLIKTRGQQVTLSCSPISGHRSVSWYQQTPGQGLQFLFEYFSETQRNKGNFPGRFSGRQFSNSRSEMNVSTLELGDSALYLCASSLGTVDYEQYFGPGTRLTVT.

This clone has a single count. This chain connects TRBV27 to TRBJ1-5; D call uncertain. Germline CDR1 MNHEY, CDR2 SMNVEV (reference sequence). The CDR3 contains 15 residues. V lost 4 bases, J lost 0 bases, and 10 bases lay in between. In DNA form, the CDR3 reads TGTGCCAGCAGTTCTAGTCGTATTAGCAATCAGCCCCAGCATTTT. This translates into CASSSSRISNQPQHF.

V is TRBV5-1 and J is TRBJ2-1; the match to TRBD2 covers 10 bases. V was clipped by 4 bases and J by 2 bases; unmatched bases: 3. CDR1 SGHRS and CDR2 YFSETQ come from the germline V gene. The CDR3 loop spans 15 amino acids. DNA for the CDR3: TGCGCCAGCAGCATAGGGACTAGCGCCTACAATGAGCAGTTCTTC. It encodes CASSIGTSAYNEQFF. Drawing the rest from reference TRBV5-1 and TRBJ2-1, the complete variable domain is KAGVTQTPRYLIKTRGQQVTLSCSPISGHRSVSWYQQTPGQGLQFLFEYFSETQRNKGNFPGRFSGRQFSNSRSEMNVSTLELGDSALYLCASSIGTSAYNEQFFGPGTRLTVL.

This clone was recorded only once. V is TRBV3-1 (or the pseudogene TRBV3-2) and J is TRBJ1-4, with a possible D match to TRBD1 (6 bases). The CDR3 covers 16 residues. Per the germline V gene, CDR1 is LGHDT and CDR2 is YNNKEL (reference sequence). The V and J ends lost 2 bases and 8 bases respectively, with 18 bases between them. For the CDR3, the DNA is TGTGCCAGCAGCCAACGAACAACAGGGATACCCGAAAAACTGTTTTTT. It is translated as CASSQRTTGIPEKLFF.

This rearrangement joins TRBV24-1 to TRBJ2-3; maybe TRBD2 (5 bases). Germline CDR1 reads KGHDR; CDR2 reads SFDVKD. V was trimmed by 4 bases and J by 6 bases, leaving 16 bases between them. The CDR3 is 15 residues long. In DNA form, the CDR3 reads TGTGCCACCAGTGAGGCTAGCCCAGGTTCGGATACGCAGTATTTT. Its translation is CATSEASPGSDTQYF.

This clone was picked up one time. The V gene is TRBV18, the J gene TRBJ1-1, with TRBD1 matching 7 bases. The CDR3 totals 11 residues. CDR1 is KGHSH and CDR2 is LQKENI in the germline V gene. V dropped 3 bases and J dropped 8; count of bases not matched to a gene: 0. CDR3 loop: CASSPGQEAFF. DNA for the CDR3: TGTGCCAGCTCACCGGGACAGGAAGCTTTCTTT.

This chain joins TRBV29-1 and TRBJ2-2; TRBD1 agrees at 7 bases. This CDR3 spans 13 amino acids. Germline loops: CDR1 SQVTM, CDR2 ANQGSEA. The trim removed 6 bases at V and 8 bases at J, leaving 9 bases unmatched. For the CDR3, the DNA is TGCAGCGTCATACAGGGGCCAAAGGGGGAGCTGTTTTTT. It specifies CSVIQGPKGELFF.